These T cell receptor beta chains were read from a single sample in a study of cytomegalovirus exposure and HLA in healthy donors. Here immunoSEQ multiplex PCR was the method, and the copy in TCRdb shows in-frame clones only, minus some. The sample holds about 130,000 clones; approximately 80% are singletons and the top ten take 2.2%. The sequencing input was PBMCs. These receptors were collected from a man aged 30-40 years in good health and CMV-seronegative. The CDR3 runs from the conserved cysteine through the conserved F or W. D genes are given only for firm matches. Expanded clones get a size class; other rows say once, few or many, or leave the size out.

v_call	cdr3_length	d_call	j_call	clone_size	cdr3_aa	cdr3_nt
TRBV30	14	TRBD1	TRBJ1-5	.	CAWSPGTGDQPQHF	TGTGCCTGGAGTCCGGGGACAGGTGATCAGCCCCAGCATTTT
TRBV29-1	12	TRBD1	TRBJ2-7	.	CSVGQGNYEQYF	TGCAGCGTTGGACAGGGGAACTACGAGCAGTACTTC
TRBV6-5	14	TRBD2	TRBJ2-3	.	CASSYAGGADTQYF	TGTGCCAGCAGTTACGCGGGAGGGGCAGATACGCAGTATTTT
TRBV28	15	TRBD2	TRBJ2-7	.	CASSEPGLEGERQYF	TGTGCCAGCAGTGAACCGGGACTAGAGGGAGAGAGGCAGTACTTC
TRBV7-9	12	.	TRBJ2-1	once	CASTPGGRGWFF	TGTGCCAGCACCCCTGGGGGGAGAGGATGGTTCTTC
TRBV5-6	14	TRBD1	TRBJ2-7	.	CASSLWTGWSEQYF	TGTGCCAGCAGCTTATGGACAGGGTGGAGCGAGCAGTACTTC
TRBV27	12	.	TRBJ2-1	.	CASKAANEEQFF	TGTGCCAGCAAAGCGGCGAACGAGGAACAGTTCTTC
TRBV5-1	15	TRBD2	TRBJ2-7	.	CASSLRTSAEGEQYF	TGCGCCAGCAGCTTACGGACTAGTGCGGAGGGCGAGCAGTACTTC
TRBV10-3	13	TRBD1	TRBJ2-7	.	CAINPGQGNEQYF	TGTGCCATCAACCCGGGACAGGGCAACGAGCAGTACTTC
TRBV30	13	TRBD1	TRBJ1-5	.	CAWSVQGSEPQHF	TGTGCCTGGAGTGTACAGGGGTCGGAGCCCCAGCATTTT
TRBV28	13	TRBD1	TRBJ1-4	.	CASKGQNNEKLFF	TGTGCCAGCAAGGGACAGAATAATGAAAAACTGTTTTTT
TRBV10-2	15	.	TRBJ2-3	.	CASSHQGSSTDTQYF	TGCGCCAGCTCACATCAGGGTTCTAGCACAGATACGCAGTATTTT
TRBV5-4	15	.	TRBJ2-7	.	CASSLDLDSPYEQYF	TGTGCCAGCAGCTTGGATCTGGACAGTCCCTACGAGCAGTACTTC
TRBV18	14	.	TRBJ1-5	.	CASSKTESNQPQHF	TGTGCCAGCTCTAAGACAGAGAGCAATCAGCCCCAGCATTTT
TRBV7-9	17	TRBD2	TRBJ2-5	.	CASSLPGTSAAEETQYF	TGTGCCAGCAGCTTACCGGGGACTAGCGCCGCAGAAGAGACCCAGTACTTC
TRBV30	12	.	TRBJ2-7	.	CAWMAGGYEQYF	TGTGCCTGGATGGCAGGGGGGTACGAGCAGTACTTC
TRBV28	12	.	TRBJ2-7	.	CASDSYLGEQYF	TGTGCCAGCGACAGCTATCTCGGGGAGCAGTACTTC
TRBV18	15	.	TRBJ2-1	.	CASSPPSTGYNEQFF	TGTGCCAGCTCACCACCGAGTACGGGGTACAATGAGCAGTTCTTC
TRBV6-5	15	.	TRBJ2-7	.	CASSYSVRTNGEQYF	TGTGCCAGCAGTTACTCTGTCCGGACAAACGGCGAGCAGTACTTC
TRBV9	13	.	TRBJ1-1	.	CASSGSNGGEAFF	TGTGCCAGCAGCGGGTCAAACGGGGGTGAAGCTTTCTTT
TRBV11-1	17	TRBD2	TRBJ2-1	.	CASSDIGGRAVYNEQFF	TGTGCCAGCAGCGACATAGGCGGGAGGGCCGTATACAATGAGCAGTTCTTC
TRBV6-5	15	TRBD1	TRBJ2-7	.	CASSYSGQGLNEQYF	TGTGCCAGCAGTTACTCGGGACAGGGGCTCAACGAGCAGTACTTC
TRBV18	12	.	TRBJ2-3	.	CASSASADTQYF	TGTGCCAGCTCGGCTAGTGCCGATACGCAGTATTTT
TRBV18	13	TRBD1	TRBJ1-2	.	CASPDRDGYGYTF	TGTGCCAGCCCGGACAGGGACGGCTATGGCTACACCTTC
TRBV6-8	14	.	TRBJ2-2	.	CASSGRDPGGELFF	TGTGCCAGCAGCGGGCGGGATCCCGGCGGGGAGCTGTTTTTT
TRBV5-3	15	TRBD1	TRBJ1-5	.	CARSSGQGADQPQHF	TGTGCCAGAAGCTCGGGACAGGGGGCGGATCAGCCCCAGCATTTT
TRBV30	13	.	TRBJ1-2	.	CAWSRKQGTGYTF	TGTGCCTGGAGTAGAAAGCAGGGCACTGGCTACACCTTC
TRBV28	14	TRBD1	TRBJ2-7	.	CASRGTGAGHEQYF	TGTGCCAGCAGAGGGACAGGGGCGGGTCACGAGCAGTACTTC
TRBV7-2	14	.	TRBJ2-7	once	CASTEGAGNYEQYF	TGTGCCAGCACCGAGGGGGCGGGAAACTACGAGCAGTACTTC
TRBV19	13	TRBD2	TRBJ2-1	.	CASSIGLAGVQFF	TGTGCCAGTAGTATTGGACTAGCGGGAGTGCAGTTCTTC
TRBV5-4	15	.	TRBJ1-1	.	CASSSTPPQPTEAFF	TGTGCCAGCAGCTCTACGCCTCCCCAACCTACTGAAGCTTTCTTT
TRBV19	15	TRBD1	TRBJ1-5	.	CASSMRTGGNQPQHF	TGTGCCAGTAGTATGAGGACAGGCGGCAATCAGCCCCAGCATTTT